The clone carrying this T cell receptor (beta chain) was observed a few times. Antigen specificity is unknown. With a J-beta primer mix and a sample-barcoded 5' primer, a second PCR ran about 7 to 12 cycles. Each TCR beta cDNA got a 12-nucleotide random molecular identifier. TCRdb ran MiXCR on the 5' RACE reads and lists one entry per CDR3 protein. The sample lists approximately 960,000 distinct CDR3 sequences, about 29% occurring once. This sample is drawn from a study of blood T cells in healthy people across ages. Broader study findings: Fewer expanded clones and more diversity marked long-lived versus aged donors.

CDR3 length: 15 amino acids. Germline V gene sequence: CDR1 MDHEN, CDR2 SYDVKM. V lost 0 bases and J lost 2; bases outside the gene matches: 2. These sequences were also reported in another study, on T cells of mothers and their children.

The gene calls are TRBV28 and TRBJ1-1; TRBD1 aligns across 8 bases. Sequenced sample: blood. This sequence originates from a middle-aged woman in good health. The CDR3, as DNA: TGTGCCAGCAGTTTATGGGGACAGGCAAACACTGAAGCTTTCTTT. This encodes CASSLWGQANTEAFF. The whole variable domain, remainder taken from reference TRBV28 and TRBJ1-1, is DVKVTQSSRYLVKRTGEKVFLECVQDMDHENMFWYRQDPGLGLRLIYFSYDVKMKEKGDIPEGYSVSREKKERFSLILESASTNQTSMYLCASSLWGQANTEAFFGQGTRLTVV.